Shown below are 23 T cell receptor beta chains from a single sample sequenced in a study of blood T cell repertoires in COVID-19. Assay: immunoSEQ multiplex PCR; the TCRdb copy retains only in-frame clones and omits some. The sample gives some 510,000 clones, 85% to 90% of which show up once; approximately 1.8% is in the top ten. The material sequenced was PBMCs or T cells enriched from blood (not recorded which). These TCRs come from a woman between 40 and 50 years old who had recovered from COVID-19.

This chain uses TRBV3-1 (or the pseudogene TRBV3-2) with TRBJ2-1; weak D call: TRBD2 (6 bases). Germline CDR1 is LGHDT and CDR2 is YNNKEL (reference sequence). V was trimmed by 6 bases and J by 8 bases, leaving 17 bases between them. The CDR3 covers 14 residues. Here the CDR3 DNA reads TGTGCCAGCAGTCCCCGACTAGTTTCTTATGAGCAGTTCTTC. Translation gives CASSPRLVSYEQFF.

The V call is TRBV7-2, the J call TRBJ2-7; the match to TRBD1 covers 12 bases. CDR1 and CDR2 (germline): SGHTA, FQGNSA. This CDR3 region has 15 residues. V lost 5 bases and J lost 6; bases outside the gene matches: 8. The DNA of the CDR3 is TGTGCCAGCAGCCCTCGCGGGACAGGGGGCTTCGAGCAGTACTTC. This translates into CASSPRGTGGFEQYF.

This clone showed up just a few times. The same CDR3 arises from other DNA sequences in this sample as well. The chain uses TRBV7-9 and TRBJ2-7, with D tentatively TRBD1 (5 bases). Germline V gene sequence: CDR1 SEHNR, CDR2 FQNEAQ (reference sequence). The length of the CDR3 is 14 residues. V lost 1 base and J 3 bases, leaving 10 bases between the germline ends. CDR3 nucleotides: TGTGCCAGCAGCTTAGTAGGGCAGGGCTACGAGCAGTACTTC. Translating it yields CASSLVGQGYEQYF.

This clone was observed a few times. The CDR3 coding sequence is TGTGCCAGCAGTGAATCCCTAGCGGGAACAGATACGCAGTATTTT. Protein: CASSESLAGTDTQYF. The V call is TRBV6-1, the J call TRBJ2-3; 9 bases agree with TRBD2. The CDR3 contains 15 residues. Germline V CDR1 and CDR2: MNHNS, SASEGT. V trimming: 2 bases; J trimming: 3 bases; junction bases outside the gene matches: 3.

V gene TRBV14 combines with J gene TRBJ2-7, with 11 bases that match TRBD1. V lost 4 bases and J lost 6; bases outside the gene matches: 5. This CDR3 spans 14 amino acids. The V gene's germline CDR1 is SGHDN and CDR2 FVKESK. The CDR3 is CASSPRTGGAEQYF. CDR3 bases: TGTGCCAGCAGCCCTCGGACAGGGGGCGCCGAGCAGTACTTC.

This clone was seen once. J is TRBJ2-7 and V is TRBV11-3, with 10 bases fitting TRBD2. With V trimmed by 6 bases and J by 9 bases, 14 bases remained unmatched. This CDR3 contains 15 residues. The germline V gene has CDR1 SGHNT and CDR2 YENEEA. CDR3 nucleotide sequence: TGTGCCAGCAGTACACTCCTAGCGGGAGAAGCAAGGCAGTACTTC. It yields the protein CASSTLLAGEARQYF.

The V call is TRBV27, the J call TRBJ2-1; 10 bases are shared with TRBD2. CDR3 length: 15 residues. The V gene's germline CDR1 is MNHEY and CDR2 SMNVEV (reference sequence). The J segment lost 8 bases and the V segment lost 3 bases, leaving 7 bases of the junction unmatched. The DNA of the CDR3 is TGTGCCAGCAGTTTGCGGCTAGCGGGAGCCCATGAGCAGTTCTTC. It specifies CASSLRLAGAHEQFF.

This rearrangement joins TRBV7-9 to TRBJ2-3; D is perhaps TRBD1 (6 bases). Germline CDR1 SEHNR, CDR2 FQNEAQ (reference sequence). The length of the CDR3 is 15 residues. With 3 bases removed from V and 2 bases from J, the gap between germline ends came to 12 bases. CDR3 in amino acids: CASSLAQGDTDTQYF. CDR3 nucleotide sequence: TGTGCCAGCAGCTTGGCACAGGGAGACACAGATACGCAGTATTTT.

This clone was seen only a few times. This chain connects TRBV5-4 to TRBJ1-6, with 7 bases lining up with TRBD1. The germline V gene encodes CDR1 SGHNT and CDR2 YYREEE (reference sequence). J lost 7 bases, V lost 1 base, and 5 bases had no gene match. The CDR3 loop spans 15 amino acids. CDR3 nucleotides: TGTGCCAGCAGCTTGTCGACAGGGACCAATTCACCCCTCCACTTT. This gives the protein CASSLSTGTNSPLHF.

The genes are TRBV7-8 and TRBJ2-7; 11 nucleotides agree with TRBD2. Per germline, CDR1 SGHVS and CDR2 FQNEAQ. V lost 9 bases to trimming and J lost 3 bases; unmatched junction nucleotides: 7. The CDR3 runs to 14 residues. In DNA, the CDR3 is TGTGCCAGTAAAATAGCGGGAGGGAGCTACGAGCAGTACTTC. Protein product: CASKIAGGSYEQYF.

The gene calls are TRBV29-1 and TRBJ1-2, with 11 bases fitting TRBD1. Trimming at V came to 3 bases and at J to 8 bases, leaving 8 bases not matched to a gene. CDR1 is SQVTM and CDR2 is ANQGSEA in the germline V gene. The CDR3 loop spans 14 amino acids. The CDR3 is CSVDGPGQGGGYTF. DNA of the CDR3: TGCAGCGTTGACGGACCGGGACAGGGGGGAGGCTACACCTTC.

This clone was seen a single time. The chain carries TRBV25-1 and TRBJ2-3; 9 bases fit TRBD2. Trimming cost V 1 base and J 3 bases; bases outside gene matches: 5. Per germline, CDR1 MGHDK and CDR2 SYGVNS. This CDR3 spans 16 amino acids. The CDR3: CASSELEREVTDTQYF. DNA of the CDR3: TGTGCCAGCAGTGAATTAGAGCGGGAGGTGACAGATACGCAGTATTTT.

The rearrangement uses TRBV19 and TRBJ1-2; D is ambiguous. This CDR3 is 15 amino acids long. V was trimmed by 5 bases and J by 4 bases, leaving 17 bases between them. From germline, CDR1 is LNHDA and CDR2 SQIVND (reference sequence). DNA for the CDR3: TGTGCCAGTAGTTTGGGAGGAGCCCTCTCCTATGGCTACACCTTC. Translation: CASSLGGALSYGYTF.

This clone was seen only once. V and J are TRBV5-4 and TRBJ2-2, with 7 bases aligning to TRBD2. Per the germline V gene, CDR1 is SGHNT and CDR2 is YYREEE (reference sequence). CDR3 length equals 17 residues. Trimming at V came to 0 bases and at J to 7 bases, leaving 12 bases not matched to a gene. CDR3 nucleotide sequence: TGTGCCAGCAGCTTGGCGGGTGGCGGGAGCAGGAACGGGGAGCTGTTTTTT. Amino acids: CASSLAGGGSRNGELFF.

The J gene is TRBJ1-1, the V gene TRBV10-3; no firm D call. CDR1 and CDR2 (germline): ENHRY, SYGVKD. This CDR3 is built from 13 residues. Trimming stripped 5 bases from V and 4 bases from J, with 11 bases between. CDR3 bases: TGTGCCATCAGTAGGGAGTTGAGCACTGAAGCTTTCTTT. As protein: CAISRELSTEAFF.

The rearrangement links TRBV6-5 to TRBJ2-2, with D possibly being TRBD1 (5 bases). Germline V CDR1 and CDR2: MNHEY, SVGAGI. This CDR3 comprises 14 residues. V lost 7 bases and J lost 0, with 9 bases in between. Here the CDR3 reads CASKDSPNTGELFF. The CDR3, as DNA: TGTGCCAGCAAAGACAGTCCGAACACCGGGGAGCTGTTTTTT.

The table lists this clone with a few counts. V usage is TRBV4-3 and J usage is TRBJ1-1; TRBD1 agrees at 11 bases. CDR1 and CDR2 (germline): LGHNA, YSLEER. CDR3 length: 14 residues. The ends lost 1 base at V and 5 bases at J; junction bases unmatched: 0. The CDR3 reads CASSQGDRGTEAFF. In DNA, the CDR3 is TGCGCCAGCAGCCAAGGGGACAGGGGGACTGAAGCTTTCTTT.

The chain links TRBV7-6 to TRBJ2-2; D may be TRBD1 (5 bases). There are 18 residues in the CDR3. Trimming removed 4 bases at V and 0 bases at J, with 18 bases between. CDR1 and CDR2 from the germline V gene are SGHVS and FNYEAQ. The CDR3 sequence: CASSSPLLQATNTGELFF. The CDR3 DNA sequence: TGTGCCAGCAGCTCCCCCCTCTTACAGGCGACGAACACCGGGGAGCTGTTTTTT.

The rearrangement uses TRBV5-1 and TRBJ2-1, with 11 bases lining up with TRBD2. Germline assignment: CDR1 SGHRS and CDR2 YFSETQ. J was trimmed by 8 bases and V by 3 bases; bases with no gene match: 10. This CDR3 contains 16 residues. CDR3 bases: TGCGCCAGCAGCTCAACGACTAGCGGGAAGTTGGATGAGCAGTTCTTC. Its translation is CASSSTTSGKLDEQFF. The variable domain in full, with the rest retrieved from reference TRBV5-1 and TRBJ2-1, is KAGVTQTPRYLIKTRGQQVTLSCSPISGHRSVSWYQQTPGQGLQFLFEYFSETQRNKGNFPGRFSGRQFSNSRSEMNVSTLELGDSALYLCASSSTTSGKLDEQFFGPGTRLTVL.

Notes on this clone: Other DNA sequences in this sample translate to the same CDR3. The gene calls are TRBV27 and TRBJ2-2; no clear D. V lost 2 bases and J lost 1, with 5 bases in between. Germline V gene sequence: CDR1 MNHEY, CDR2 SMNVEV (reference sequence). The CDR3 is made up of 14 amino acids. This CDR3 reads CASSLRLNTGELFF. CDR3 DNA: TGTGCCAGCAGTTTACGGTTGAACACCGGGGAGCTGTTTTTT.

The rearrangement uses TRBV30 and TRBJ1-2, with 7 bases lining up with TRBD1. CDR1 and CDR2 from the germline V gene are GTSNPN and SVGIG (reference sequence). The CDR3 runs to 14 residues. V lost 2 bases to trimming and J lost 3 bases; unmatched junction nucleotides: 6. The CDR3 bases are TGTGCCTGGAGTCCCGGACAGGATCACTATGGCTACACCTTC. This sequence encodes CAWSPGQDHYGYTF. Variable domain in full (rest from reference TRBV30 and TRBJ1-2): SQTIHQWPATLVQPVGSPLSLECTVEGTSNPNLYWYRQAAGRGLQLLFYSVGIGQISSEVPQNLSASRPQDRQFILSSKKLLLSDSGFYLCAWSPGQDHYGYTFGSGTRLTVV.

V usage is TRBV19 and J usage is TRBJ2-7; D gene unclear. Germline CDR1 is LNHDA and CDR2 is SQIVND (reference sequence). Trimming shortened V by 5 bases and J by 4 bases, and 15 bases separated the two germline ends. The CDR3 has 14 residues. DNA of the CDR3: TGTGCCAGTAGTTTCTCCCTAGGTGGGTACGAGCAGTACTTC. As protein: CASSFSLGGYEQYF.

The rearrangement uses TRBV2 and TRBJ1-1, with D tentatively TRBD1 (5 bases). Per germline, CDR1 SNHLY and CDR2 FYNNEI. Trimming stripped 5 bases from V and 1 base from J, with 14 bases between. The CDR3 loop spans 15 amino acids. Written as DNA, the CDR3 is TGTGCCAGCAGTCTCCCAGGGATGGCGAACACTGAAGCTTTCTTT. This sequence encodes CASSLPGMANTEAFF.